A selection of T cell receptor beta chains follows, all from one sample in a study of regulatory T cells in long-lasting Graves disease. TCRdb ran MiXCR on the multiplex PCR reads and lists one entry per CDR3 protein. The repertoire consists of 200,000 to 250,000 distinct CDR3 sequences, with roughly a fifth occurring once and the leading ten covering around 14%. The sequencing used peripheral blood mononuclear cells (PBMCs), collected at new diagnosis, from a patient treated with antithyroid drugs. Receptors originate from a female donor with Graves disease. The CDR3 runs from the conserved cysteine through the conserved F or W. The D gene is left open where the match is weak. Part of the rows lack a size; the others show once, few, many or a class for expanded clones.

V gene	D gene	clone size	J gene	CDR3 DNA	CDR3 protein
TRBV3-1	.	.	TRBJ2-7	TGTGCCAGCAGCCGAAGGGGGGGGACCTACGAGCAGTACTTC	CASSRRGGTYEQYF
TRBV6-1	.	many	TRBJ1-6	TGTGCCAGCCAAGGTCCGTCTTCACCCCTCCACTTT	CASQGPSSPLHF
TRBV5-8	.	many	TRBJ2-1	TGTGCCAGCAGCTTGGACGGGCGTGGACTTTCCCATTCAGAGCAGTTCTTC	CASSLDGRGLSHSEQFF
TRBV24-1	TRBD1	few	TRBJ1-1	TGTGCCACCAGTGCGGGCCGGCAGGGGGGCACTGAAGCTTTCTTT	CATSAGRQGGTEAFF
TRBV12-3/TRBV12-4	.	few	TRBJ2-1	TGTGCCAGCAGGGACTTTGTCTCCTACAATGAGCAGTTCTTC	CASRDFVSYNEQFF
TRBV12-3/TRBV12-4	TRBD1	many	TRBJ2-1	TGTGCCAGCAGTTTAGGGGACAGGAGGAAGCAGTTCTTC	CASSLGDRRKQFF
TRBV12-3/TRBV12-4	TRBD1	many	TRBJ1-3	TGTGCCAGTGGGACAGGAAACTCTGGAAACACCATATATTTT	CASGTGNSGNTIYF
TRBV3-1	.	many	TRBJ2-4	TGTGCCAGCAGCCCTCAGGGGCAGTCAAAAAACATTCAGTACTTC	CASSPQGQSKNIQYF
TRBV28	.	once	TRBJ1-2	TGTGCCAGCAGTTTATATGGGGCAGGGGAAGGCTACACCTTC	CASSLYGAGEGYTF
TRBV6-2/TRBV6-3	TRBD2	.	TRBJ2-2	TGTGCCAGCAGTAAACTAGCGGGGGCGATCGGGGAGCTGTTTTTT	CASSKLAGAIGELFF
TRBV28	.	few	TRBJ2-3	TGTGCCAGCAGCTCCCGGACCCCCACAGATACGCAGTATTTT	CASSSRTPTDTQYF
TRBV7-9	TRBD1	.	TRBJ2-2	TGTGCCAGCAGCGCGGCGGGGACAGGGGTAACCGGGGAGCTGTTTTTT	CASSAAGTGVTGELFF
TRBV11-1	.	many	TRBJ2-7	TGTGCCAGCAGCTTATTAGACGAGCAGTACTTC	CASSLLDEQYF
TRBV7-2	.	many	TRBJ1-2	TGTGCCAGCAGCTCCGGGGGTAACTATGGCTACACCTTC	CASSSGGNYGYTF
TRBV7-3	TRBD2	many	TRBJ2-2	TGTGCCAGCAGCTTAGGGACTAGCGGGAACGGCGGGGAGCTGTTTTTT	CASSLGTSGNGGELFF
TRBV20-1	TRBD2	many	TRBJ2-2	TGCAGTGCGCGCCCAGCGGGGGGTCCCAACACCGGGGAGCTGTTTTTT	CSARPAGGPNTGELFF
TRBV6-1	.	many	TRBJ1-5	TGTGCCAGCAGTGAATGGCAGGGTAGCAATCAGCCCCAGCATTTT	CASSEWQGSNQPQHF
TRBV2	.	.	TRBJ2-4	TGTGCCAGCAGGGGAGGATTGGGACAGAGGGGATTGGGAGCCAAAAACATTCAGTACTTC	CASRGGLGQRGLGAKNIQYF
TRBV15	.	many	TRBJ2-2	TGTGCCACCAGCAGCTACTTCGGGGAGCTGTTTTTT	CATSSYFGELFF
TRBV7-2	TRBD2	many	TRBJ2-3	TGTGCCAGCAGCTTCGCAGGTACCGGGACTACCACAGATACGCAGTATTTT	CASSFAGTGTTTDTQYF
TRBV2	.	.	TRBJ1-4	TGTGCCAGCAGTGGCCGGACAGCAACTAATGAAAAACTGTTTTTT	CASSGRTATNEKLFF
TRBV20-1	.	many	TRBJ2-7	TGCAGTGCTCTTGACAGCTACGAGCAGTACTTC	CSALDSYEQYF
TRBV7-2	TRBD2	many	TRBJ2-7	TGTGCCAGCAGCTTAGTGGGAGGGGTTAGCTCCTACGAGCAGTACTTC	CASSLVGGVSSYEQYF
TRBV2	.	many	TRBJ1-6	TGTGCCAGCAGAGAGGGGTCTGGCTCCTATAATTCACCCCTCCACTTT	CASREGSGSYNSPLHF
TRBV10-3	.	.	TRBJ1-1	TGTGCCACTACAGCGGGGGGGAACACTGAAGCTTTCTTT	CATTAGGNTEAFF
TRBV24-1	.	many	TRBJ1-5	TGTGCCACCAGTCCGGGGGGAGATAGCAATCAGCCCCAGCATTTT	CATSPGGDSNQPQHF
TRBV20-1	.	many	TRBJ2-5	TGCAGTGCAGACCAGAGAGTGAAGACCCAGTACTTC	CSADQRVKTQYF
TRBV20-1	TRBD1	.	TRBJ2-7	TGCAGTGCTTCCGGGACAGAGAGCTCCTACGAGCAGTACTTC	CSASGTESSYEQYF
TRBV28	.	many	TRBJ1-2	TGTGCCAGCAGCTTTTCAGGGAACTATGGCTACACCTTC	CASSFSGNYGYTF
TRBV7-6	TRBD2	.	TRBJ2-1	TGTGCCAGCAGCTTAGCGGGAGGAGCGGGATTGAGCTCCTACAATGAGCAGTTCTTC	CASSLAGGAGLSSYNEQFF
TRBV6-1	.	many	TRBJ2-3	TGTGCCAGCAGTGTCAGGGGGGGGGGGCAGGATACGCAGTATTTT	CASSVRGGGQDTQYF
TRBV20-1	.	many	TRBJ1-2	TGCAGTGCTAGAGTACAGGGAGGGGGCTACACCTTC	CSARVQGGGYTF
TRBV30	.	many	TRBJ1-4	TGTGCCTGGGGCGGTGGGGAAAAACTGTTTTTT	CAWGGGEKLFF
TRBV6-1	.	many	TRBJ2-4	TGTGCCAGCAGTGAAGGACGGCTGACCCTAAACATTCAGTACTTC	CASSEGRLTLNIQYF
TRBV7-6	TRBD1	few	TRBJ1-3	TGTGCCAGCAGCTCACCCCGGCCCTCCCCAGGGGGGGGAAACACCATATATTTT	CASSSPRPSPGGGNTIYF
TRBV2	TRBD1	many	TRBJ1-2	TGTGCCAGCAGTGAAGGGACAGGGTCTCTTGGCTACACCTTC	CASSEGTGSLGYTF
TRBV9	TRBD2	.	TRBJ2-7	TGTGCCAGCAGCGTAGGAGGGGCTAGCGGACCCTCCTACGAGCAGTACTTC	CASSVGGASGPSYEQYF
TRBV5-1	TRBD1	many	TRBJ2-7	TGCGCCAGCAGGACACCGGGACAGGGGTACGAGCAGTACTTC	CASRTPGQGYEQYF
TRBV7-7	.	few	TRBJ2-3	TGTGCCAGCAACCTAGGAGGGGAGAGCGGGTCCGGGGGTACGCAGTATTTT	CASNLGGESGSGGTQYF
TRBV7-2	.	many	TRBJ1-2	TGTGCCAGCAGCTTAGGGGGGGCAACGGGGGGCTACACCTTC	CASSLGGATGGYTF
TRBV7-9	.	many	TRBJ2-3	TGTGCCAGCACCGTGGCAGATACGCAGTATTTT	CASTVADTQYF
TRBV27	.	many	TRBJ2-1	TGTGCCAGCAGTTTAGAGCGGAAGACCTACAATGAGCAGTTCTTC	CASSLERKTYNEQFF
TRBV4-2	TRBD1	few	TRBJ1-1	TGTGCCAGCAGCCCTATTACAGGGGGCAACACTGAAGCTTTCTTT	CASSPITGGNTEAFF
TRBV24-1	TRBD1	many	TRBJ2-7	TGTGCCACCAGTGAAACCGGGACAGGGAGGTACGAGCAGTACTTC	CATSETGTGRYEQYF
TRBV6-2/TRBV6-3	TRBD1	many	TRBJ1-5	TGTGCCAGCAACGAACAGGGGCCCAGGGGAGACCAGCCCCAGCATTTT	CASNEQGPRGDQPQHF
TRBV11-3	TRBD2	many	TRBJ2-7	TGTGCCAGCAGCCTGACGGGAGGTCCAGAATTCGAGCAGTACTTC	CASSLTGGPEFEQYF
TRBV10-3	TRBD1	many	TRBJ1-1	TGTGCCATCAGTGATAGGACAGGTATGAACACTGAAGCTTTCTTT	CAISDRTGMNTEAFF
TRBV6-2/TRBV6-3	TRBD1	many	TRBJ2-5	TGTGCCAGCAGTTATGGGACAGGGGAAGAGACCCAGTACTTC	CASSYGTGEETQYF
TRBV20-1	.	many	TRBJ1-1	TGCAGTGCTAATGGGGGGGTGAACACTGAAGCTTTCTTT	CSANGGVNTEAFF